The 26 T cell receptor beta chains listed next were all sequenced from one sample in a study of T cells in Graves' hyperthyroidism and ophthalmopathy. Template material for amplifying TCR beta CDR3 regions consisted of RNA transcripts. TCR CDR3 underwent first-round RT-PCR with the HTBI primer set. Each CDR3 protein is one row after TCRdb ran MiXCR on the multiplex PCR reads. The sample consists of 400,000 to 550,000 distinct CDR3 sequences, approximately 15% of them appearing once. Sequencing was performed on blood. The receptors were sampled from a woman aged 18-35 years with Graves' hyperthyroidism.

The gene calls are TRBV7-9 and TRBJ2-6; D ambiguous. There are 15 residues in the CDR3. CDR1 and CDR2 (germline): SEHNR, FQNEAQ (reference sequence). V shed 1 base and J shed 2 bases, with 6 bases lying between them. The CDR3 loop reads CASSLGLTGANVLTF. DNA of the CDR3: TGTGCCAGCAGCTTAGGGCTCACTGGGGCCAACGTCCTGACTTTC.

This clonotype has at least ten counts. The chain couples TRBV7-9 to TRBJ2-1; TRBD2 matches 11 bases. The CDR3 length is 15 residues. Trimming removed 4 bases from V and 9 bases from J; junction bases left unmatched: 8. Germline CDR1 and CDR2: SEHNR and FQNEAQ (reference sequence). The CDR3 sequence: CASSSGLAVPREQFF. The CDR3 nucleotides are TGTGCCAGCAGCTCGGGACTAGCGGTCCCACGTGAGCAGTTCTTC.

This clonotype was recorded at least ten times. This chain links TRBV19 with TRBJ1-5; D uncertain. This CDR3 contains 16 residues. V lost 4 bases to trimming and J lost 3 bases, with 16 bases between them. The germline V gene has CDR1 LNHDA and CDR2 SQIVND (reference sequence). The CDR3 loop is CASSTKKGSDNQPQHF. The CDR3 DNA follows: TGTGCCAGTAGTACGAAAAAAGGGTCTGACAATCAGCCCCAGCATTTT.

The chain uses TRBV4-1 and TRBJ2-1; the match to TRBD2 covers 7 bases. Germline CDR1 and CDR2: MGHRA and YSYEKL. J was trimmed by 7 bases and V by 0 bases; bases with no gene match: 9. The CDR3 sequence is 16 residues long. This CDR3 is CASSQDRGGSWNEQFF. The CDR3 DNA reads TGCGCCAGCAGCCAAGATCGGGGCGGGAGTTGGAATGAGCAGTTCTTC.

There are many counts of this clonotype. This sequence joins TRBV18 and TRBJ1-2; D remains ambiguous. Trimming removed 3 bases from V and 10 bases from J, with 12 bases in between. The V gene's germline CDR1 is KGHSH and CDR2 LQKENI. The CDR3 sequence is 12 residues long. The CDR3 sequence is CASSPDIINYTF. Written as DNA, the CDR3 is TGTGCCAGCTCACCTGATATTATTAACTACACCTTC.

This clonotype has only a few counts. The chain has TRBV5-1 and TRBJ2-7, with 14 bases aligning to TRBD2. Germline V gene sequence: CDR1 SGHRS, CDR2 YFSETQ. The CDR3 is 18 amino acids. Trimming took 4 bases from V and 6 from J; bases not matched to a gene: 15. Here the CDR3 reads CASSLTPPGTSGSGEQYF. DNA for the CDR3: TGCGCCAGCAGCCTCACTCCCCCTGGGACTAGCGGGAGCGGCGAGCAGTACTTC.

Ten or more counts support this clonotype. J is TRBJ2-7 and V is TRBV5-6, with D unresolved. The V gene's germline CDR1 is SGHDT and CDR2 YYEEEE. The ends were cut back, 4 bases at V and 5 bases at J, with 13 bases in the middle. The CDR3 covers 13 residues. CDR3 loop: CASSPLKSNEQYV. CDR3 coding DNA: TGTGCCAGCAGCCCCCTAAAGTCGAACGAGCAGTACGTC.

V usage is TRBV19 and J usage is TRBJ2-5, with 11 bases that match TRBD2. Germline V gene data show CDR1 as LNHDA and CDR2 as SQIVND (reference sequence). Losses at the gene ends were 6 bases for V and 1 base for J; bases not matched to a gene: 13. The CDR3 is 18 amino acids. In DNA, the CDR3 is TGTGCCAGTAGCCATATAGCCCCCGGGACTAGCGGCCAAGAGACCCAGTACTTC. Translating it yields CASSHIAPGTSGQETQYF.

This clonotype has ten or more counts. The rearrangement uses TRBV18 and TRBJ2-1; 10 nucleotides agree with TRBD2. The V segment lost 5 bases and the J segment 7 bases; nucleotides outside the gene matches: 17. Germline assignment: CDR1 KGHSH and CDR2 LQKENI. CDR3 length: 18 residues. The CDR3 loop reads CASSTRDGSGRIRNEQFF. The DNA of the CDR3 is TGTGCCAGCTCAACCCGGGACGGTAGCGGGAGGATACGTAATGAGCAGTTCTTC.

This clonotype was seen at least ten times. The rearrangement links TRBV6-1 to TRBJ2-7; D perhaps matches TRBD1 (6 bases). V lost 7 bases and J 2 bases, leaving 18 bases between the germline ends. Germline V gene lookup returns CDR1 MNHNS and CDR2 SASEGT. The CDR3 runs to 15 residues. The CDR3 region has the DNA TGTGCCAGCAATTACAGGGCTTTCGACGCCTACGAGCAGTACTTC. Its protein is CASNYRAFDAYEQYF.

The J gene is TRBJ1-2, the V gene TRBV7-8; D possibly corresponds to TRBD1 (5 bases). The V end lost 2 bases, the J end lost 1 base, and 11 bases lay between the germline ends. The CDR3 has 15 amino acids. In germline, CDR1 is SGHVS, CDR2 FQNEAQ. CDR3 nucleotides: TGTGCCAGCAGCTTATCCGGGGGGGATAACTATGGCTACACCTTC. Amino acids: CASSLSGGDNYGYTF.

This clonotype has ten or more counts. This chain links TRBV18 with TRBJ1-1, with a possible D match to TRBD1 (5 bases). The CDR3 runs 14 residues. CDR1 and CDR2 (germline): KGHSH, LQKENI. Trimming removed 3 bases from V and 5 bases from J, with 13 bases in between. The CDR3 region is CASSPAGKGTEAFF. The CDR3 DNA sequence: TGTGCCAGCTCACCGGCAGGGAAAGGTACTGAAGCTTTCTTT.

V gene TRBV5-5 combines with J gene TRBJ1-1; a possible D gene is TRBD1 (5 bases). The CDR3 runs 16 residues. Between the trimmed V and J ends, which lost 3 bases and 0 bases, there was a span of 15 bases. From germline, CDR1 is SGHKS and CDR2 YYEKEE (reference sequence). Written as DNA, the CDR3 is TGTGCCAGCAGCTCCTACGGGGGGAGCATGAACACTGAAGCTTTCTTT. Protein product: CASSSYGGSMNTEAFF.

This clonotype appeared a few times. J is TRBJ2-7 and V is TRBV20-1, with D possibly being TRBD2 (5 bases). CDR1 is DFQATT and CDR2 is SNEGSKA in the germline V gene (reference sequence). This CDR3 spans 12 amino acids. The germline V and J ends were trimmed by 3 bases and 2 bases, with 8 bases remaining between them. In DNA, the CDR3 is TGCAGTGCTAGCCTAGCCCCCTACGAGCAGTACTTC. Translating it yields CSASLAPYEQYF.

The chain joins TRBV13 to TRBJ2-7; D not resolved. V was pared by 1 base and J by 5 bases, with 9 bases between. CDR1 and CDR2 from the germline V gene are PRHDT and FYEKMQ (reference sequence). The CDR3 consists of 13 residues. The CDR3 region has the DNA TGTGCCAGCAGCTTAGCGGATTTTGACGAGCAGTACTTC. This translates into CASSLADFDEQYF.

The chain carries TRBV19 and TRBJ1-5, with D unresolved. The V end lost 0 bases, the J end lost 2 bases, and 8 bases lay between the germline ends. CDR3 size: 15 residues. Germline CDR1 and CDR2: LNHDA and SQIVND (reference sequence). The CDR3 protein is CASSIEGLGNQPQHF. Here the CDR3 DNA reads TGTGCCAGTAGTATAGAGGGCTTGGGCAATCAGCCCCAGCATTTT. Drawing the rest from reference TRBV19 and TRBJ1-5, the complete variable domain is DGGITQSPKYLFRKEGQNVTLSCEQNLNHDAMYWYRQDPGQGLRLIYYSQIVNDFQKGDIAEGYSVSREKKESFPLTVTSAQKNPTAFYLCASSIEGLGNQPQHFGDGTRLSIL.

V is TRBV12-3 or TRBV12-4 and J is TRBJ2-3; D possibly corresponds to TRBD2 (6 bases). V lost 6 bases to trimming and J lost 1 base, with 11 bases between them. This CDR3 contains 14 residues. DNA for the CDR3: TGTGCCAGCAGCGCCTCGGGGGGCACAGATACGCAGTATTTT. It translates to CASSASGGTDTQYF.

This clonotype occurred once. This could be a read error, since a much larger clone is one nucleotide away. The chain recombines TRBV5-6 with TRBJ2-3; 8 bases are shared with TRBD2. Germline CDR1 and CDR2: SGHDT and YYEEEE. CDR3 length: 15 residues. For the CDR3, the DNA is TGTGCCAGCAGCTTGGAAGCGGGAGTAACAGATCCGCAGTATTTT. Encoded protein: CASSLEAGVTDPQYF. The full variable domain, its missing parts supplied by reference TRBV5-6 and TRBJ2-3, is DAGVTQSPTHLIKTRGQQVTLRCSPKSGHDTVSWYQQALGQGPQFIFQYYEEEERQRGNFPDRFSGHQFPNYSSELNVNALLLGDSALYLCASSLEAGVTDPQYFGPGTRLTVL.

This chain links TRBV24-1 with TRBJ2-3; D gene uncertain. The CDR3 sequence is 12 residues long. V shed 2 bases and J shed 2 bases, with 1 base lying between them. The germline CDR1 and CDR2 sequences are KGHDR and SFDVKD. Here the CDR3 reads CATSDSTDTQYF. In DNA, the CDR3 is TGTGCCACCAGTGATTCCACAGATACGCAGTATTTT.

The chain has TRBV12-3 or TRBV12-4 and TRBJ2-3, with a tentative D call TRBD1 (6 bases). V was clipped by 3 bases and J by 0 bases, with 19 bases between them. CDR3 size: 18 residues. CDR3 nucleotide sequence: TGTGCCAGCAGTTTGATAGATCTCGGACAGCCTAGCACAGATACGCAGTATTTT. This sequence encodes CASSLIDLGQPSTDTQYF.

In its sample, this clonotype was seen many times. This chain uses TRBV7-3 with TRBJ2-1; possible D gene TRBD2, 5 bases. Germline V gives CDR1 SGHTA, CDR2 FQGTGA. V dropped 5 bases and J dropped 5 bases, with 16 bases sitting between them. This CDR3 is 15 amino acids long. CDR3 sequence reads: CASSLWARTDNEQFF. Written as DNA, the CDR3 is TGTGCCAGCAGCCTCTGGGCTAGGACTGACAATGAGCAGTTCTTC.

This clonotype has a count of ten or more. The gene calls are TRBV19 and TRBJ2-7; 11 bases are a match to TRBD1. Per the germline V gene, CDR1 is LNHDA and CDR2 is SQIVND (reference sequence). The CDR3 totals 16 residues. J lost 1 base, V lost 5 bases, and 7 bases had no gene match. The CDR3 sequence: CASSGGTGGRSYEQYF. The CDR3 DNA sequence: TGTGCCAGTAGTGGGGGGACAGGGGGAAGGTCCTACGAGCAGTACTTC.

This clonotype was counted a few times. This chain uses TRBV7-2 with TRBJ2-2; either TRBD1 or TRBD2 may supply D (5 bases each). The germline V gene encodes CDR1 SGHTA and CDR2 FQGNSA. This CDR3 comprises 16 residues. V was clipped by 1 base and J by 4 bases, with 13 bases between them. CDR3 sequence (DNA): TGTGCCAGCAGCTTAGTGCCCGGGACGGGCACCGGGGAGCTGTTTTTT. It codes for CASSLVPGTGTGELFF.

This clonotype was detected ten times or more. The CDR3 reads CASSFSNYEQYV. CDR3 in DNA: TGTGCCAGCAGTTTTTCGAACTACGAGCAGTACGTC. This rearrangement joins TRBV6-2 or TRBV6-3 to TRBJ2-7; no reliable D call. The CDR3 is 12 residues long. The germline gives CDR1 MNHEY, CDR2 SVGEGT. V lost 4 bases to trimming and J lost 3 bases, with 7 bases between them.

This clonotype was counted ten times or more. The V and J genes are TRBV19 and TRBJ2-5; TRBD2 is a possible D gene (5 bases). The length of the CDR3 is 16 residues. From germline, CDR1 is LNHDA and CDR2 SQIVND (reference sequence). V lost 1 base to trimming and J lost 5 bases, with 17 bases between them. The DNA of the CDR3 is TGTGCCAGTAGTATAGTGTCGTGGGAGAGCGTGGAGACCCAGTACTTC. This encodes CASSIVSWESVETQYF.

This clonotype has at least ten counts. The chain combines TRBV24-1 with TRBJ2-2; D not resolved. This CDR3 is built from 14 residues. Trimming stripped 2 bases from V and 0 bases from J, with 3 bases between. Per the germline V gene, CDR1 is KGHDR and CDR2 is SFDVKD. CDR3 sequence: CATSDYPNTGELFF. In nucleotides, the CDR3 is TGTGCCACCAGTGATTACCCGAACACCGGGGAGCTGTTTTTT.